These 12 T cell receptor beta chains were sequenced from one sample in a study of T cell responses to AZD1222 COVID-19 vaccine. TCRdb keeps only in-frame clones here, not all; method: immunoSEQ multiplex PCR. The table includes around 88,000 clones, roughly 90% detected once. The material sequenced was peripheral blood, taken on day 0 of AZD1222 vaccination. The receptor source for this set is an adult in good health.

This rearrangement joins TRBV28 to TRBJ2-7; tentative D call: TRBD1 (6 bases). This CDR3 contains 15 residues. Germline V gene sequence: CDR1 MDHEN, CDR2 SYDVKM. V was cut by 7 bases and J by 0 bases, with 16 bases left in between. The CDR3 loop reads CASILKGESSYEQYF. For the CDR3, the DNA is TGTGCCAGCATTTTGAAGGGGGAGTCCTCCTACGAGCAGTACTTC.

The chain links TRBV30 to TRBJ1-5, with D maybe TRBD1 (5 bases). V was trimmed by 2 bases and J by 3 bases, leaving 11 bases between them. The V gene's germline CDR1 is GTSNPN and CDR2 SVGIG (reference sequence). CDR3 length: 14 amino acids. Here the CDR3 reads CAWSRTSYNQPQHF. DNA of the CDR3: TGTGCCTGGAGTCGGACAAGTTACAATCAGCCCCAGCATTTT.

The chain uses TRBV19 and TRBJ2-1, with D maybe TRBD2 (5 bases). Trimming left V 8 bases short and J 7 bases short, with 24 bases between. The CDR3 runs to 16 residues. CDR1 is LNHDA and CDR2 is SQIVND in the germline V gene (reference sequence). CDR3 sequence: CASGGSSLPVVNEQFF. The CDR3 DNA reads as TGTGCCAGTGGCGGGTCGTCCCTCCCGGTGGTAAATGAGCAGTTCTTC. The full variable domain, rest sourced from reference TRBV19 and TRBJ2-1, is DGGITQSPKYLFRKEGQNVTLSCEQNLNHDAMYWYRQDPGQGLRLIYYSQIVNDFQKGDIAEGYSVSREKKESFPLTVTSAQKNPTAFYLCASGGSSLPVVNEQFFGPGTRLTVL.

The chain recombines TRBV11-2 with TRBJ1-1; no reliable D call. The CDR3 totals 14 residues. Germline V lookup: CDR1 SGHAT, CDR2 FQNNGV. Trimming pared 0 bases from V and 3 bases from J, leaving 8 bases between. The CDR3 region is CASSLDRGDTEAFF. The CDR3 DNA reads TGTGCCAGCAGCTTAGATCGAGGAGACACTGAAGCTTTCTTT. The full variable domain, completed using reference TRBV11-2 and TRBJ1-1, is EAGVAQSPRYKIIEKRQSVAFWCNPISGHATLYWYQQILGQGPKLLIQFQNNGVVDDSQLPKDRFSAERLKGVDSTLKIQPAKLEDSAVYLCASSLDRGDTEAFFGQGTRLTVV.

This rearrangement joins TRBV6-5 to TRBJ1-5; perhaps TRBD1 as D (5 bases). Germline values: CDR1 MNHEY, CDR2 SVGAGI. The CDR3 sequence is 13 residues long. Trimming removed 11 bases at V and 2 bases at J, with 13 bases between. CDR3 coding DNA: TGTGCCGTCGGGCGGGGGGGCAATCAGCCCCAGCATTTT. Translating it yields CAVGRGGNQPQHF.

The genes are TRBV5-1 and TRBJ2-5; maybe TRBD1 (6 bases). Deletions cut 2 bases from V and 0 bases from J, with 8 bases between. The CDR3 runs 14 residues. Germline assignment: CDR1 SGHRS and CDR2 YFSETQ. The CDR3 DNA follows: TGCGCCAGCAGCTTTGGACAGAACCAAGAGACCCAGTACTTC. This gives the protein CASSFGQNQETQYF.

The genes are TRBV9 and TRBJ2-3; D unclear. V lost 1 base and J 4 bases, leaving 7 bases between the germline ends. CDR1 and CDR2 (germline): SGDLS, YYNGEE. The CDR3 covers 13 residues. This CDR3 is CASSVQVADTQYF. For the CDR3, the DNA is TGTGCCAGCAGCGTACAGGTCGCAGATACGCAGTATTTT.

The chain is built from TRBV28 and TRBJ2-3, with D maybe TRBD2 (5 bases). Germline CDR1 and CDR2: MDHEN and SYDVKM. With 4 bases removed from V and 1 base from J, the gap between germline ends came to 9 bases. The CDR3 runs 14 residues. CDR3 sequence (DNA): TGTGCCAGCAGTTCCATGGAGGGCACAGATACGCAGTATTTT. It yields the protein CASSSMEGTDTQYF. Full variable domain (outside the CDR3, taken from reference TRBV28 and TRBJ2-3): DVKVTQSSRYLVKRTGEKVFLECVQDMDHENMFWYRQDPGLGLRLIYFSYDVKMKEKGDIPEGYSVSREKKERFSLILESASTNQTSMYLCASSSMEGTDTQYFGPGTRLTVL.

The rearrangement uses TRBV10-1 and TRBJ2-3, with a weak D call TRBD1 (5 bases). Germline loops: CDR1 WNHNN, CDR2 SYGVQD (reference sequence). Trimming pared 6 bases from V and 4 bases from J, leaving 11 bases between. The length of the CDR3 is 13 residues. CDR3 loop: CASRRQPADTQYF. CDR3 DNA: TGCGCCAGCAGAAGACAGCCGGCAGATACGCAGTATTTT.

The CDR3 DNA reads as TGTGCCTGGAGTGTACAGGGGGCCATGGAGCAGTACTTC. This translates into CAWSVQGAMEQYF. The rearrangement links TRBV30 to TRBJ2-7; 9 bases match TRBD1. The CDR3 extends over 13 amino acids. CDR1 GTSNPN and CDR2 SVGIG come from the germline V gene (reference sequence). V gave up 0 bases and J gave up 7 bases; unmatched junction bases: 4.

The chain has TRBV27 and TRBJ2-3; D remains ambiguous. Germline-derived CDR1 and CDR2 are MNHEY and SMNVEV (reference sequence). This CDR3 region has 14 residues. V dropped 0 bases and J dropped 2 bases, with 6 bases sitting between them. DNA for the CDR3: TGTGCCAGCAGTTTATCAGATTACACAGATACGCAGTATTTT. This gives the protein CASSLSDYTDTQYF.

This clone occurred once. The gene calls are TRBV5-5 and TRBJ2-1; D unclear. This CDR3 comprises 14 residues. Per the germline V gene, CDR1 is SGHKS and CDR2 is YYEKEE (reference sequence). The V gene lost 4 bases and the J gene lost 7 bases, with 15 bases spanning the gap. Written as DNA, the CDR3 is TGTGCCAGCAGCCTTGACTGGGCGCGTAATGAGCAGTTCTTC. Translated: CASSLDWARNEQFF.